This entry features one TCR beta chain sequence. The data originate from a study of shared clonotypes between healthy human individuals. Profiling relied on immunoSEQ multiplex PCR, and the TCRdb table lists in-frame clones only, not all of them. The repertoire holds approximately 470,000 clones, over 70% seen once, with about 12% in the top ten. The CDR3 covers 14 residues. Germline V lookup: CDR1 SEHNR, CDR2 FQNEAQ (reference sequence). V lost 5 bases and J 9 bases, leaving 17 bases between the germline ends. The specimen was PBMCs. This chain joins TRBV7-9 and TRBJ2-1; D may be TRBD2 (7 bases). This clonotype was obtained from a woman aged 40 to 50 in good health. Some clones in this sample may be carry-over from other donors' samples. The CDR3 region has the DNA TGTGCCAGCAGCCGCTTTGCAGGGGAGGGTGAGCAGTTCTTC. This translates into CASSRFAGEGEQFF. Filled out from reference TRBV7-9 and TRBJ2-1, the complete variable domain reads DTGVSQNPRHKITKRGQNVTFRCDPISEHNRLYWYRQTLGQGPEFLTYFQNEAQLEKSRLLSDRFSAERPKGSFSTLEIQRTEQGDSAMYLCASSRFAGEGEQFFGPGTRLTVL.